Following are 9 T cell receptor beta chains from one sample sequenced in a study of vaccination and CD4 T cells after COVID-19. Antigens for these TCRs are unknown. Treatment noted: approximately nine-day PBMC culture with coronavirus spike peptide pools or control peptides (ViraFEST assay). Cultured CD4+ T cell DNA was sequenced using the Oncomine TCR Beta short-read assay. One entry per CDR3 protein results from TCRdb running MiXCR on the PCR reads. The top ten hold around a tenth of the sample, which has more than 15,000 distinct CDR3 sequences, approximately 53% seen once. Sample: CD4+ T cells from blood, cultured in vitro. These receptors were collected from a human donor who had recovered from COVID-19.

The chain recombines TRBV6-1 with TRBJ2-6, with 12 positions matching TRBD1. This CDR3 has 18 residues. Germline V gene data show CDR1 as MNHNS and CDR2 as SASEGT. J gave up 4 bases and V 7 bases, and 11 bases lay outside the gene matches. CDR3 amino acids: CASNRPGQGAPGANVLTF. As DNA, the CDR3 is TGTGCCAGCAATAGGCCGGGACAGGGGGCGCCCGGGGCCAACGTCCTGACTTTC.

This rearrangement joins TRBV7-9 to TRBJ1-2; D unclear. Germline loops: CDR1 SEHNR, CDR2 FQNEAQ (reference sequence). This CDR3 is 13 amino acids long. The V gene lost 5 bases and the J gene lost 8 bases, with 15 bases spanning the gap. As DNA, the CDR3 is TGTGCCAGCAGCCCTTCGGACGGGCAGGGCTACACCTTC. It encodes CASSPSDGQGYTF.

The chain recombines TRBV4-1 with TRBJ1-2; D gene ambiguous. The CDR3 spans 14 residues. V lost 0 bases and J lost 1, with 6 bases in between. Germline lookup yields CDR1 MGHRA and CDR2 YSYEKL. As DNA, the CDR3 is TGCGCCAGCAGCCAAGAAGGCCATAACTATGGCTACACCTTC. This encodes CASSQEGHNYGYTF.

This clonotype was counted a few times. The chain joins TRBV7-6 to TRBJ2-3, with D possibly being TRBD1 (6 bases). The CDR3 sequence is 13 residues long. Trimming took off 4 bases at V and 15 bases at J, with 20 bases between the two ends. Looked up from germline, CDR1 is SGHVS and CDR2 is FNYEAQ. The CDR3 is CASSSQGGGGGYF. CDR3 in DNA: TGTGCCAGCAGCTCCCAAGGGGGTGGAGGAGGATATTTT.

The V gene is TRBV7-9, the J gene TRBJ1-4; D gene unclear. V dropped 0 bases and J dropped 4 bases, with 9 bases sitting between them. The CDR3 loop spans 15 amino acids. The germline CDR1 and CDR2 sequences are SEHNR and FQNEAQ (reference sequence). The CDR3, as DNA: TGTGCCAGCAGCTTAGCGAAGACGTTTAATGAAAAACTGTTTTTT. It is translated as CASSLAKTFNEKLFF.

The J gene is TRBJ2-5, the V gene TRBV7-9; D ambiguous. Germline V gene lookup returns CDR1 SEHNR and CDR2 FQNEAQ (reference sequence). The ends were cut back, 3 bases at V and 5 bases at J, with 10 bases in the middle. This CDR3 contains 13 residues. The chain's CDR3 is CASSFGVVETQYF. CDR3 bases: TGTGCCAGCAGCTTTGGCGTGGTCGAGACCCAGTACTTC.

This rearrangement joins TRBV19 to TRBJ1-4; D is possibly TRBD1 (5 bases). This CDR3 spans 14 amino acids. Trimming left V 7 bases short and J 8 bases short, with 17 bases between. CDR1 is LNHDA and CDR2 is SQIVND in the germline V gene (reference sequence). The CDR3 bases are TGTGCCAGTACCCCCATAAGGGGAAGCGAAAAACTGTTTTTT. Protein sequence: CASTPIRGSEKLFF.

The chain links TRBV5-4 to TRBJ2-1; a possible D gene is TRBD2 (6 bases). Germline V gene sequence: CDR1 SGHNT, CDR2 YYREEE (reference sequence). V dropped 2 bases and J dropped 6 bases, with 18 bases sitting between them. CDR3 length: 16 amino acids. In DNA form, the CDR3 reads TGTGCCAGCAGCTTCCCCGGACTTTCCGGGGGCAATGAGCAGTTCTTC. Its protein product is CASSFPGLSGGNEQFF.

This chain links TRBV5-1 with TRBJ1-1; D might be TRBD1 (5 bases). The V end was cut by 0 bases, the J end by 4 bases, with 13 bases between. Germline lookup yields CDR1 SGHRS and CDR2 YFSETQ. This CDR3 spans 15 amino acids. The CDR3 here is CASSLGTGVSTEAFF. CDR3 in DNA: TGCGCCAGCAGCTTGGGTACGGGGGTGAGCACTGAAGCTTTCTTT.